The clone carrying this T cell receptor (beta chain) is medium-sized (0.01 to 0.1%) by share. Its antigen is not identified. Sampled areas showed no macroscopic evidence of necrosis or hemorrhage. Assay: immunoSEQ multiplex PCR; the TCRdb copy retains only in-frame clones and omits some. The sample holds some 21,000 clones, roughly 73% seen once. This record belongs to a study of intratumoral heterogeneity in liver cancer. Study-level findings and limits: The authors noted under-sampled tumor-infiltrating lymphocyte representation as a limitation.

The receptor comes from a woman in her 70s with hepatocellular carcinoma. Sample: tumor-adjacent normal tissue, taken before any cancer treatment.

CDR3 nucleotide sequence: TGTGCCAGCAGCACCGAGACAGGTCTTAACTATGGCTACACCTTC. Its protein product is CASSTETGLNYGYTF. The chain recombines TRBV7-9 with TRBJ1-2; a weak D match, TRBD1 (6 bases). The length of the CDR3 is 15 residues. Trimming shortened V by 5 bases and J by 1 base, and 14 bases separated the two germline ends. Germline V gene lookup returns CDR1 SEHNR and CDR2 FQNEAQ (reference sequence).